This TCR beta chain was sequenced in a study of CD8 T cells in Susac syndrome. The CDR3 has 15 residues. Trimming shortened V by 5 bases and J by 2 bases, and 13 bases separated the two germline ends. CDR1 and CDR2 (germline): SEHNR, FQNEAQ (reference sequence). Random-hexamer reverse transcription was applied to about 0.5 to 1 ug RNA. TCRdb itself ran the immunoSEQ multiplex PCR reads through MiXCR, one entry per CDR3 protein. The sample holds about 180,000 distinct CDR3 sequences, approximately 96% seen once. The chain employs TRBV7-9 and TRBJ2-1, with D unclear. Sample: CD4+ T cells from PBMCs. This receptor was identified in a human donor with multiple sclerosis. The CDR3 DNA follows: TGTGCCAGCAGCGCTGTTGGAGCACCCTACAATGAGCAGTTCTTC. It specifies CASSAVGAPYNEQFF.